This T cell receptor beta chain was recorded in a study of shared T cell receptors in the human thymus. Assay used: immunoSEQ multiplex PCR; TCRdb lists only in-frame clones, some missing. This table has about 380,000 clones, roughly 94% appearing once. The CDR3 contains 13 residues. V was cut by 5 bases and J by 2 bases, with 7 bases left in between. Germline-derived CDR1 and CDR2 are MDHEN and SYDVKM. The material sequenced was thymocytes. The J gene is TRBJ1-5, the V gene TRBV28; D is unclear. The TCR was taken from a human donor. CDR3 in amino acids: CASSLFCNQPQHF. In DNA, the CDR3 is TGTGCCAGCAGTCTTTTTTGCAATCAGCCCCAGCATTTT.